This T cell receptor beta chain is drawn from a study of blood T cell repertoires in COVID-19. Study-level information: Italy, Spain and the United States were the sources of the convalescent and acute COVID-19 samples. Sources were T cells, B-cell-depleted T cells, or PBMCs; the material itself was cDNA or gDNA.

Study processing details: For nucleated cells, counts were estimated from reference gene primer amplification. Some clones are missing from TCRdb's copy, which holds only in-frame ones; the method was immunoSEQ multiplex PCR. That table is the source of V, J and clone size, and D and trimming were worked out from the DNA. The sample contains 110,000 to 150,000 clones, around three quarters of which appear only once. Germline values: CDR1 SGHRS, CDR2 YFSETQ. CDR3 length: 13 residues. The trim removed 2 bases at V and 2 bases at J, leaving 0 bases unmatched. This clonotype originated in a man aged 45-65 years with active or convalescent COVID-19. The V call is TRBV5-1, the J call TRBJ2-7; 8 bases fit TRBD1. Sequenced sample: peripheral blood. CDR3 protein: CASSLQGAYEQYF. In DNA, the CDR3 is TGCGCCAGCAGCTTACAGGGGGCCTACGAGCAGTACTTC.